Presented here are 19 T cell receptor beta chains from one specimen sequenced in a study of T cell responses to AZD1222 COVID-19 vaccine. This table comes from immunoSEQ multiplex PCR, and its TCRdb copy is limited to in-frame clones, with some not included. The table has about 79,000 clones, just over 90% seen once. The sequenced sample was peripheral blood, obtained on day 0 of MenACWY control vaccination. These receptors were obtained from an adult in good health.

This rearrangement joins TRBV2 to TRBJ2-3; no reliable D call. V was pared by 4 bases and J by 4 bases, with 3 bases between. The CDR3 is 11 residues long. Germline CDR1 SNHLY, CDR2 FYNNEI. The CDR3 DNA sequence: TGTGCCAGCAGTGCAGCAGATACGCAGTATTTT. Its translation: CASSAADTQYF.

The chain combines TRBV6-2 or TRBV6-3 with TRBJ1-2, with TRBD1 as a possible D gene (5 bases). Germline CDR1 is MNHEY and CDR2 is SVGEGT. The CDR3 runs to 16 residues. Trimming removed 6 bases at V and 3 bases at J, with 20 bases between. CDR3 DNA sequence: TGTGCCAGCAGCCGACATGGGGGGAGCAAGGACTATGGCTACACCTTC. This translates into CASSRHGGSKDYGYTF.

The chain carries TRBV28 and TRBJ1-2; 9 bases are shared with TRBD1. The CDR3 spans 14 residues. V lost 6 bases and J lost 7; bases outside the gene matches: 9. Germline-derived CDR1 and CDR2 are MDHEN and SYDVKM. The CDR3 DNA sequence: TGTGCCAGCAGCCTCTTCGCACAGGGGGCTGGCTACACCTTC. This sequence encodes CASSLFAQGAGYTF.

V and J are TRBV9 and TRBJ1-4; TRBD1 matches 8 bases. The germline gives CDR1 SGDLS, CDR2 YYNGEE. The CDR3 is 14 residues long. V lost 3 bases to trimming and J lost 8 bases; unmatched junction nucleotides: 6. The CDR3 coding sequence is TGTGCCAGCAGCGATGGACAGGGTTTCGAAAAACTGTTTTTT. As protein: CASSDGQGFEKLFF.

The rearrangement links TRBV11-2 to TRBJ2-3; TRBD2 matches 9 bases. Trimming took 1 base from V and 2 from J; bases not matched to a gene: 4. Germline CDR1 and CDR2: SGHAT and FQNNGV. The CDR3 loop spans 16 amino acids. The chain's CDR3 is CASSLGSGGTTDTQYF. DNA of the CDR3: TGTGCCAGCAGCTTAGGGAGCGGGGGGACCACAGATACGCAGTATTTT. The full variable domain, with the rest looked up from reference TRBV11-2 and TRBJ2-3, is EAGVAQSPRYKIIEKRQSVAFWCNPISGHATLYWYQQILGQGPKLLIQFQNNGVVDDSQLPKDRFSAERLKGVDSTLKIQPAKLEDSAVYLCASSLGSGGTTDTQYFGPGTRLTVL.

The chain is built from TRBV3-1 (or the pseudogene TRBV3-2) and TRBJ2-3; 10 bases fit TRBD2. Germline trimming cut 0 bases from V and 7 bases from J; bases unmatched to any gene: 13. This CDR3 has 18 amino acids. Looked up from germline, CDR1 is LGHDT and CDR2 is YNNKEL (reference sequence). The CDR3 protein is CASSQDGLRLAGGNTQYF. CDR3 nucleotide sequence: TGTGCCAGCAGCCAAGATGGGTTGCGGTTAGCGGGGGGAAATACGCAGTATTTT.

This clone has a single count. CDR3 nucleotide sequence: TGTGCCAGCAACCAGGGGGGGCTCTCTGGAAACACCATATATTTT. Residues: CASNQGGLSGNTIYF. This sequence joins TRBV3-1 (or the pseudogene TRBV3-2) and TRBJ1-3; 7 positions match TRBD1. V shed 7 bases and J 0 bases; nucleotides not matched to a gene: 6. Germline V gene data show CDR1 as LGHDT and CDR2 as YNNKEL (reference sequence). The CDR3 is 15 amino acids.

The rearrangement links TRBV5-6 to TRBJ2-3, with D possibly TRBD2 on 6 matching bases. The CDR3 runs 15 residues. From germline, CDR1 is SGHDT and CDR2 YYEEEE. Trimming left V 7 bases short and J 0 bases short, with 15 bases between. The CDR3 here is CASLGGAGSTDTQYF. CDR3 nucleotides: TGTGCCAGCCTCGGAGGGGCGGGGAGCACAGATACGCAGTATTTT.

Only one count was recorded for this clone. The chain recombines TRBV18 with TRBJ1-1; D unclear. CDR1 and CDR2 (germline): KGHSH, LQKENI. The ends were cut back, 3 bases at V and 1 base at J, with 3 bases in the middle. The CDR3 extends over 12 amino acids. CDR3 DNA sequence: TGTGCCAGCTCACCGCCGAACACTGAAGCTTTCTTT. Its translation is CASSPPNTEAFF.

The chain joins TRBV5-1 to TRBJ1-4; D gene uncertain. Germline CDR1 reads SGHRS; CDR2 reads YFSETQ. V was trimmed by 2 bases and J by 7 bases, leaving 9 bases between them. This CDR3 has 13 amino acids. The CDR3 DNA follows: TGCGCCAGCAGCTTTCGCGTTGGTGAAAAACTGTTTTTT. Translating it yields CASSFRVGEKLFF. The full variable domain, its missing parts supplied by reference TRBV5-1 and TRBJ1-4, is KAGVTQTPRYLIKTRGQQVTLSCSPISGHRSVSWYQQTPGQGLQFLFEYFSETQRNKGNFPGRFSGRQFSNSRSEMNVSTLELGDSALYLCASSFRVGEKLFFGSGTQLSVL.

The V and J genes are TRBV28 and TRBJ2-5, with TRBD2 matching over 8 bases. CDR3 length: 17 amino acids. The V gene's germline CDR1 is MDHEN and CDR2 SYDVKM. Trimming took 6 bases from V and 5 from J; bases not matched to a gene: 17. The DNA of the CDR3 is TGTGCCAGCAGCGAACCCGTCGGGGGGGGGCCGTTGGAGACCCAGTACTTC. It codes for CASSEPVGGGPLETQYF.

The rearrangement links TRBV5-1 to TRBJ2-1, with D perhaps TRBD1 (6 bases). Deletions cut 5 bases from V and 6 bases from J, with 21 bases between. This CDR3 region has 16 residues. Germline CDR1 SGHRS, CDR2 YFSETQ. CDR3 nucleotide sequence: TGCGCCAGCAGTCACGGCCTTGGACAGACTCCCAATGAGCAGTTCTTC. Translating it yields CASSHGLGQTPNEQFF.

The J gene is TRBJ1-4, the V gene TRBV2; D gene ambiguous. V lost 6 bases and J 8 bases, leaving 19 bases between the germline ends. CDR1 SNHLY and CDR2 FYNNEI come from the germline V gene. The CDR3 sequence is 15 residues long. CDR3 DNA sequence: TGTGCCAGCAGGGCGAACAGCGCCCCGGGGGAAAAACTGTTTTTT. This gives the protein CASRANSAPGEKLFF.

This chain links TRBV9 with TRBJ2-3, with 8 bases matching TRBD2. The CDR3 contains 16 residues. V was clipped by 0 bases and J by 3 bases; unmatched bases: 6. From germline, CDR1 is SGDLS and CDR2 YYNGEE. The CDR3, as DNA: TGTGCCAGCAGCGTAGCGGACGGGAGGGCGACAGATACGCAGTATTTT. It translates to CASSVADGRATDTQYF.

The chain employs TRBV7-9 and TRBJ2-2; either TRBD1 or TRBD2 may fit D (5 bases each). Germline V gene data show CDR1 as SEHNR and CDR2 as FQNEAQ (reference sequence). This CDR3 comprises 15 residues. Trimming left V 4 bases short and J 4 bases short, with 13 bases between. CDR3 bases: TGTGCCAGCAGCTCGACCGGGACCCCCACCGGGGAGCTGTTTTTT. Translating it yields CASSSTGTPTGELFF. Full variable domain (remainder filled in from reference TRBV7-9 and TRBJ2-2): DTGVSQNPRHKITKRGQNVTFRCDPISEHNRLYWYRQTLGQGPEFLTYFQNEAQLEKSRLLSDRFSAERPKGSFSTLEIQRTEQGDSAMYLCASSSTGTPTGELFFGEGSRLTVL.

This rearrangement joins TRBV5-1 to TRBJ2-1, with 8 bases identical to TRBD1. Germline-derived CDR1 and CDR2 are SGHRS and YFSETQ. The CDR3 is 12 residues long. The V segment lost 4 bases and the J segment 8 bases; nucleotides outside the gene matches: 2. In DNA form, the CDR3 reads TGCGCCAGCAGCATGACAGGGGATGAGCAGTTCTTC. Its protein product is CASSMTGDEQFF. Supplemented by reference TRBV5-1 and TRBJ2-1, the full variable domain reads KAGVTQTPRYLIKTRGQQVTLSCSPISGHRSVSWYQQTPGQGLQFLFEYFSETQRNKGNFPGRFSGRQFSNSRSEMNVSTLELGDSALYLCASSMTGDEQFFGPGTRLTVL.

V usage is TRBV11-2 and J usage is TRBJ2-7; D is unresolved. The CDR3 is made up of 15 amino acids. Germline V gene data show CDR1 as SGHAT and CDR2 as FQNNGV. The V and J ends lost 0 bases and 3 bases respectively, with 12 bases between them. The CDR3 sequence: CASSLDGEWDYEQYF. The CDR3 nucleotides read TGTGCCAGCAGCTTAGATGGGGAATGGGACTACGAGCAGTACTTC.

The rearrangement uses TRBV7-2 and TRBJ1-1; D ambiguous. The germline gives CDR1 SGHTA, CDR2 FQGNSA. Deletions cut 5 bases from V and 7 bases from J, with 11 bases between. The CDR3 loop spans 12 amino acids. In DNA form, the CDR3 reads TGTGCCAGCAGCCCCCAGGAGAGTGAAGCTTTCTTT. Its protein is CASSPQESEAFF.

CDR3 sequence: CASSIAAGSTDTQYF. In DNA, the CDR3 is TGTGCCAGTAGTATAGCAGCGGGAAGCACAGATACGCAGTATTTT. The genes are TRBV19 and TRBJ2-3; 7 bases match TRBD2. Germline V gene lookup returns CDR1 LNHDA and CDR2 SQIVND (reference sequence). With 1 base clipped from V and 0 bases from J, the junction kept 1 base outside the gene matches. The CDR3 is 15 amino acids.